This T cell receptor (beta chain) was identified in a study of control samples from healthy donors and cancer patients. Here immunoSEQ multiplex PCR was the method, and the copy in TCRdb shows in-frame clones only, minus some. The table records 90,000 or so clones, roughly 84% of them present only once. The CDR3 consists of 13 residues. Germline V CDR1 and CDR2: SGDLS, YYNGEE. V was cut by 0 bases and J by 5 bases, with 8 bases left in between. Concerning this clone: The same CDR3 is also encoded by other DNA sequences in this sample.

This chain uses TRBV9 with TRBJ1-2, with unresolved D. The clonotype was recovered from a man between 65 and 80 years old with lung cancer. Material: PBMCs. The CDR3 DNA reads TGTGCCAGCAGCGTAGGCGGAGGGTATGGCTACACCTTC. Translation: CASSVGGGYGYTF.